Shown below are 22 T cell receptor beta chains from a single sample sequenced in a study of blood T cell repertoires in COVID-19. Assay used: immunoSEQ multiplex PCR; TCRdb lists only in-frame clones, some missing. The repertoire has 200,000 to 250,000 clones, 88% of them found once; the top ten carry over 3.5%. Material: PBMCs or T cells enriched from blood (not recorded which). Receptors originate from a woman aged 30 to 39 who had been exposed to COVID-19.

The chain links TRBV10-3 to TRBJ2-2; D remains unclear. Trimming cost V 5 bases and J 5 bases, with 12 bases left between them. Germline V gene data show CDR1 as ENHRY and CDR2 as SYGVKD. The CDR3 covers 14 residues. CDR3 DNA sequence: TGTGCCATCAGTCCTAGTGCTGGAACCGGGGAGCTGTTTTTT. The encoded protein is CAISPSAGTGELFF.

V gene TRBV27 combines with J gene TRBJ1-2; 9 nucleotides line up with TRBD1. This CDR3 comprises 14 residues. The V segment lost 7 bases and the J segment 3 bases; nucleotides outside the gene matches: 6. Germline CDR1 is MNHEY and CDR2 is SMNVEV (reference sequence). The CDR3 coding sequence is TGTGCCAGCACCAACAGGGGGCTAGACTATGGCTACACCTTC. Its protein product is CASTNRGLDYGYTF.

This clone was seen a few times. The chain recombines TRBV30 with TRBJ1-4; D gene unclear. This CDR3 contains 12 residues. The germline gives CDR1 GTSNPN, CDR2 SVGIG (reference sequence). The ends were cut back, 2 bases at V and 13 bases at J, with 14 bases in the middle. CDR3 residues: CAWSISLGRLFF. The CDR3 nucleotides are TGTGCCTGGAGTATAAGCCTTGGGAGACTGTTTTTT.

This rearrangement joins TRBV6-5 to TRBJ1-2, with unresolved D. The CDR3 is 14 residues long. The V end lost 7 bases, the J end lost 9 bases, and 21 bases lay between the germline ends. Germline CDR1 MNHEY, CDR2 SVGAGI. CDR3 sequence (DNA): TGTGCCAGCACCGCGGGAGGGAGCTCCAAGAGCTACACCTTC. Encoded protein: CASTAGGSSKSYTF.

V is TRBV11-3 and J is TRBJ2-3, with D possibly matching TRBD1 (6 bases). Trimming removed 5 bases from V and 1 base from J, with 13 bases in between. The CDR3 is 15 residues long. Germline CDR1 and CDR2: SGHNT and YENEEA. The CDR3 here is CASSPSGHRTDTQYF. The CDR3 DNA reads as TGTGCCAGCAGCCCGTCGGGACATCGCACAGATACGCAGTATTTT.

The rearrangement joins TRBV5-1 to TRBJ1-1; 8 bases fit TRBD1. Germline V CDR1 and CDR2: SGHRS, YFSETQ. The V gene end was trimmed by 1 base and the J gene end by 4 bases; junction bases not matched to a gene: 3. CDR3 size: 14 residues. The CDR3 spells CASSLRQGATEAFF. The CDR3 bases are TGCGCCAGCAGCTTGAGGCAGGGGGCCACTGAAGCTTTCTTT. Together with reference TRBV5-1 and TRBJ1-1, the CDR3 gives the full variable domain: KAGVTQTPRYLIKTRGQQVTLSCSPISGHRSVSWYQQTPGQGLQFLFEYFSETQRNKGNFPGRFSGRQFSNSRSEMNVSTLELGDSALYLCASSLRQGATEAFFGQGTRLTVV.

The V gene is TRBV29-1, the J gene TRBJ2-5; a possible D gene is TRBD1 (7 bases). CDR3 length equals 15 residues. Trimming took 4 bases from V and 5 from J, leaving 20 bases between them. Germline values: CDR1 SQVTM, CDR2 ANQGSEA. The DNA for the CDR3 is TGCAGCGTTGGGGCTGGGGGGCAGGGGGTGGAGACCCAGTACTTC. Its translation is CSVGAGGQGVETQYF.

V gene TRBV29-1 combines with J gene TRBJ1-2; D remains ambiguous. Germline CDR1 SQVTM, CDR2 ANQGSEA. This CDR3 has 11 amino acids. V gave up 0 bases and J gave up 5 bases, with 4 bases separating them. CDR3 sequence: CSVEDPYGYTF. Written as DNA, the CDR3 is TGCAGCGTTGAAGACCCTTATGGCTACACCTTC.

The DNA of the CDR3 is TGTGCCAGCAGTCGGGGACTAGCGGGAGGCTCCGAGCAGTACTTC. It codes for CASSRGLAGGSEQYF. This chain uses TRBV6-5 with TRBJ2-7; TRBD2 agrees at 15 bases. V gave up 5 bases and J gave up 6 bases; unmatched junction bases: 5. Germline CDR1 reads MNHEY; CDR2 reads SVGAGI. The CDR3 has 15 amino acids.

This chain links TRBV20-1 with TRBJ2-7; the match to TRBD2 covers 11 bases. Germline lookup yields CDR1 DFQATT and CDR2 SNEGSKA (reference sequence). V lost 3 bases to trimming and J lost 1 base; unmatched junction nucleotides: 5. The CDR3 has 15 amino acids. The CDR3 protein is CSASSRLAGSYEQYF. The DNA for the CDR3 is TGCAGTGCTAGTTCCCGACTAGCGGGATCCTACGAGCAGTACTTC.

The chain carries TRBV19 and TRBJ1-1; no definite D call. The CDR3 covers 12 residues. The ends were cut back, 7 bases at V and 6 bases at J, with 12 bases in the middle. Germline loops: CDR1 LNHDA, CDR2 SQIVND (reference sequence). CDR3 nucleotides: TGTGCCAGTACGGGGTTGGCGCCTGAAGCTTTCTTT. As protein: CASTGLAPEAFF.

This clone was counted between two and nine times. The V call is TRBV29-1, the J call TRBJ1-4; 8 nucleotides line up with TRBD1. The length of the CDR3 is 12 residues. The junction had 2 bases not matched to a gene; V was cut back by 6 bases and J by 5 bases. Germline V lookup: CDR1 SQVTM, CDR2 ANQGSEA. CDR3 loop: CSVGQGNEKLFF. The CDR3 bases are TGCAGCGTCGGACAGGGAAATGAAAAACTGTTTTTT.

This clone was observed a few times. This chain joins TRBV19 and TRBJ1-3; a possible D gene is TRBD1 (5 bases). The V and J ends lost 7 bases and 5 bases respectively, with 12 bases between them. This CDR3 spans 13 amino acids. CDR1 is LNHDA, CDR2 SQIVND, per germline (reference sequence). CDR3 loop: CASTQDTRNTIYF. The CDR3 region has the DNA TGTGCCAGTACCCAGGACACGCGAAACACCATATATTTT.

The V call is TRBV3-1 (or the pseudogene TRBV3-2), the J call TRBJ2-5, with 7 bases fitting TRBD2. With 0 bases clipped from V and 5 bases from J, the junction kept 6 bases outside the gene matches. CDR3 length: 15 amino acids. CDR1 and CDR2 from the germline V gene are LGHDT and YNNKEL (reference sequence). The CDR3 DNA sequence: TGTGCCAGCAGCCAAGACGGCGGGAGCGGGGAGACCCAGTACTTC. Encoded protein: CASSQDGGSGETQYF.

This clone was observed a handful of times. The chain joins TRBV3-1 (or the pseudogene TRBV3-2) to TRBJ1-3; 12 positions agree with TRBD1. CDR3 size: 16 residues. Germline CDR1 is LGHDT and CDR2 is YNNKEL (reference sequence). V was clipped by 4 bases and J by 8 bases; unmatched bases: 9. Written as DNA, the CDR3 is TGTGCCAGCAGCCTAGGGACAGGGGGCGGTTGGGACACCATATATTTT. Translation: CASSLGTGGGWDTIYF.

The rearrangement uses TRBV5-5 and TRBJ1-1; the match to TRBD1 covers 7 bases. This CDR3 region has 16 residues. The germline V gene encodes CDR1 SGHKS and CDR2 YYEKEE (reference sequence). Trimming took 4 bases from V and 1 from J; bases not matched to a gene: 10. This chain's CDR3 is CASSLLPGQTNTEAFF. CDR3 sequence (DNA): TGTGCCAGCAGCCTCCTGCCGGGACAGACGAACACTGAAGCTTTCTTT. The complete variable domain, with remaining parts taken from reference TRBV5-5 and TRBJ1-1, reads DAGVTQSPTHLIKTRGQQVTLRCSPISGHKSVSWYQQVLGQGPQFIFQYYEKEERGRGNFPDRFSARQFPNYSSELNVNALLLGDSALYLCASSLLPGQTNTEAFFGQGTRLTVV.

CDR3 loop: CASSLRLGGYIQYF. The DNA of the CDR3 is TGTGCCAGCAGTTTAAGACTAGGAGGTTACATTCAGTACTTC. The V gene is TRBV27, the J gene TRBJ2-4; D might be TRBD2 (6 bases). V lost 2 bases and J lost 8, with 13 bases in between. CDR1 and CDR2 from the germline V gene are MNHEY and SMNVEV (reference sequence). CDR3 size: 14 residues.

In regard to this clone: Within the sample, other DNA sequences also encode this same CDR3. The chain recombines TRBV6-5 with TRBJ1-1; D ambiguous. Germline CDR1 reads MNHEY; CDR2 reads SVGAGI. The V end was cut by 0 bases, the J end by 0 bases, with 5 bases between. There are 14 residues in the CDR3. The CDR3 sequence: CASSYSAVNTEAFF. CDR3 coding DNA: TGTGCCAGCAGTTACTCGGCCGTGAACACTGAAGCTTTCTTT.

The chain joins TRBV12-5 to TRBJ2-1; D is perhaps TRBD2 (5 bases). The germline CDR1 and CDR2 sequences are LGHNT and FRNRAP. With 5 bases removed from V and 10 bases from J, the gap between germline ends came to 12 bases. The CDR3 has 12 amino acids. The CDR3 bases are TGTGCTAGTGGTAAGAGGGTCAGGGAGCAGTTCTTC. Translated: CASGKRVREQFF. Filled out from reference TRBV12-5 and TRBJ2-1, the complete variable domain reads DARVTQTPRHKVTEMGQEVTMRCQPILGHNTVFWYRQTMMQGLELLAYFRNRAPLDDSGMPKDRFSAEMPDATLATLKIQPSEPRDSAVYFCASGKRVREQFFGPGTRLTVL.

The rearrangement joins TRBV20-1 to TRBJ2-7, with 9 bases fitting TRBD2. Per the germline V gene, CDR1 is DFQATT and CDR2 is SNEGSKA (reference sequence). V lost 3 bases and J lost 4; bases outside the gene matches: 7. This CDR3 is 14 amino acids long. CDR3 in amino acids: CSASFAGGPYEQYF. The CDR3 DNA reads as TGCAGTGCTAGTTTCGCGGGAGGGCCATACGAGCAGTACTTC.

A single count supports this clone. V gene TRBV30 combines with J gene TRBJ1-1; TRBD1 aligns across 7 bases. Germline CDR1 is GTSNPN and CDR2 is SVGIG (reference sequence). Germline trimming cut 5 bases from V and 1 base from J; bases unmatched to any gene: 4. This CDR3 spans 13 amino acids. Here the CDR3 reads CAWGDRANTEAFF. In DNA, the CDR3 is TGTGCCTGGGGCGACAGGGCGAACACTGAAGCTTTCTTT.

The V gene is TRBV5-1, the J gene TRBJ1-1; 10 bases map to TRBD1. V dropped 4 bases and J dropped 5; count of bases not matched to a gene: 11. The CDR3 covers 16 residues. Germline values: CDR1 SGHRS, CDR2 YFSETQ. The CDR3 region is CASSPRQGAGWTEAFF. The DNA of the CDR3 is TGCGCCAGCAGCCCCCGACAGGGGGCAGGGTGGACTGAAGCTTTCTTT.